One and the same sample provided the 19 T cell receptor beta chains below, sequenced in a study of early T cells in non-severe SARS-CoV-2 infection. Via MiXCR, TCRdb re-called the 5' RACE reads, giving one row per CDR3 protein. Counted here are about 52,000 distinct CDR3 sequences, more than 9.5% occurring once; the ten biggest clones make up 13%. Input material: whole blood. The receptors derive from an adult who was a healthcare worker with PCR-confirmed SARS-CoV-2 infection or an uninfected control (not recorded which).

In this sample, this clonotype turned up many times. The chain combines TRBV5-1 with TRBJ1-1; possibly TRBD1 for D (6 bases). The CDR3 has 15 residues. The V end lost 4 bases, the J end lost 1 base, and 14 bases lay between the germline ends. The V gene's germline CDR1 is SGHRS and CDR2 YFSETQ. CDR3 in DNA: TGCGCCAGCAGCGAGGACAGCTTAAGGAACACTGAAGCTTTCTTT. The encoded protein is CASSEDSLRNTEAFF. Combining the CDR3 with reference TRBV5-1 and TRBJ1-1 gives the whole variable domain KAGVTQTPRYLIKTRGQQVTLSCSPISGHRSVSWYQQTPGQGLQFLFEYFSETQRNKGNFPGRFSGRQFSNSRSEMNVSTLELGDSALYLCASSEDSLRNTEAFFGQGTRLTVV.

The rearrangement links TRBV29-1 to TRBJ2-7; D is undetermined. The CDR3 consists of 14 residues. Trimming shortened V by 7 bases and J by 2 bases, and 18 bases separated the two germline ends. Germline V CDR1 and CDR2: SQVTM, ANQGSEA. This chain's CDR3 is CSARDNRSPYEQYF. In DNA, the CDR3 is TGCAGCGCTCGCGACAACAGATCCCCCTACGAGCAGTACTTC.

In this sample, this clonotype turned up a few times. DNA of the CDR3: TGTGCCAGCAGTAGCGGGGGGGCCTCGACCGGGGAGCTGTTTTTT. This gives the protein CASSSGGASTGELFF. The V call is TRBV6-4, the J call TRBJ2-2; 10 positions match TRBD2. This CDR3 contains 15 residues. After removal of 5 bases from V and 5 bases from J, the junction contained 5 bases not matched to a gene. Germline V CDR1 and CDR2: MRHNA, SNTAGT.

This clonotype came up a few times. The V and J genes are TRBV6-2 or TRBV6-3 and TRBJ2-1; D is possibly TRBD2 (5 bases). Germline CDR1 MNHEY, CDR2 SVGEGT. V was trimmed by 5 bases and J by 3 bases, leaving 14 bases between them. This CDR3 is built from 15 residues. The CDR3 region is CASSPGLKGYNEQFF. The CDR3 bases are TGTGCCAGCAGTCCAGGACTTAAAGGCTACAATGAGCAGTTCTTC.

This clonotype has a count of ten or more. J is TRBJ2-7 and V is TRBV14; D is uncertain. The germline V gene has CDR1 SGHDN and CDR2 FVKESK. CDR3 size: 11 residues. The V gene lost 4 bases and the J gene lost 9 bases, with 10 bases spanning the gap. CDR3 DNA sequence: TGTGCCAGCAGCCCCGGTCGAGGGCAGTACTTC. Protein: CASSPGRGQYF.

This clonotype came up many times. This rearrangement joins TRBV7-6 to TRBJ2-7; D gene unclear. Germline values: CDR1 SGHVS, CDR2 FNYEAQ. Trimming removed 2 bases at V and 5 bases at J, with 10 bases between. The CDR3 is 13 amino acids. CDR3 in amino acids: CASSLFEGDEQYF. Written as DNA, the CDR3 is TGTGCCAGCAGCTTATTTGAAGGCGACGAGCAGTACTTC.

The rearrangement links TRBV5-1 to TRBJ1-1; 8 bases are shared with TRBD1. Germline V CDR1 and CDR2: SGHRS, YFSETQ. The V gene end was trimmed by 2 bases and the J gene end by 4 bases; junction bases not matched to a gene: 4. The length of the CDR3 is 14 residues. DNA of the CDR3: TGCGCCAGCAGCTTCGACAGGGGTTTCACTGAAGCTTTCTTT. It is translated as CASSFDRGFTEAFF.

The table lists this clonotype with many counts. The CDR3 sequence is CASSLEGWGQRTTDEQFF. The DNA for the CDR3 is TGTGCCAGCAGCTTAGAGGGCTGGGGCCAGAGGACGACTGATGAGCAGTTCTTC. This chain connects TRBV11-3 to TRBJ2-1, with TRBD1 as a possible D gene (5 bases). Trimming took off 0 bases at V and 8 bases at J, with 23 bases between the two ends. Germline V gives CDR1 SGHNT, CDR2 YENEEA. This CDR3 contains 18 residues.

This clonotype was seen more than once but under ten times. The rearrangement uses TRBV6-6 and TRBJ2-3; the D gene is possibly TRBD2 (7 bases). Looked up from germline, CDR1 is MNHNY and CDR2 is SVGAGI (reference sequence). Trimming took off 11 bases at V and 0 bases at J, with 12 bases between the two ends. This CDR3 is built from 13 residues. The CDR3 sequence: CAVWGGSTDTQYF. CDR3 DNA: TGTGCCGTCTGGGGGGGCAGCACAGATACGCAGTATTTT.

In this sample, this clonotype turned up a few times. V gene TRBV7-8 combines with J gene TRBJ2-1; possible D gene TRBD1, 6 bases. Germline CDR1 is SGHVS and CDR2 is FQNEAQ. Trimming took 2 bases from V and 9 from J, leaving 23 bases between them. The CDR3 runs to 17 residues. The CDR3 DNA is TGTGCCAGCAGCTTATTAGTGGGGGACACCCCGAACGGTGAGCAGTTCTTC. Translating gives CASSLLVGDTPNGEQFF.

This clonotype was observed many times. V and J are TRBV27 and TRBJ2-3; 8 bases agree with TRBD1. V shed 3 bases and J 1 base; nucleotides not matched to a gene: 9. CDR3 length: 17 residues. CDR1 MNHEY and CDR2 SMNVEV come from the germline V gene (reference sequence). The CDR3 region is CASSFLRQGIGTDTQYF. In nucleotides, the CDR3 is TGTGCCAGCAGTTTTCTCCGACAGGGGATAGGCACAGATACGCAGTATTTT.

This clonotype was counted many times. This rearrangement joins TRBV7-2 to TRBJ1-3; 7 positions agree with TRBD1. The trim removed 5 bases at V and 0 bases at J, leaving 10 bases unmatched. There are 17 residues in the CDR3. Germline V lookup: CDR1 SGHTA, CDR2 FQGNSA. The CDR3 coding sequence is TGTGCCAGCAGCCCAGTTGGTTCAGGGGGCTCTGGAAACACCATATATTTT. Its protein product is CASSPVGSGGSGNTIYF.

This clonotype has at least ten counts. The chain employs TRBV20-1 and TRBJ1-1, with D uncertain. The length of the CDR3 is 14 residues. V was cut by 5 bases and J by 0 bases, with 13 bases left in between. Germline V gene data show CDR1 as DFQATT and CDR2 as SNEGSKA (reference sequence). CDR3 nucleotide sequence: TGCAGTGCTGCGTCCGGTGCTCTGAACACTGAAGCTTTCTTT. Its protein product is CSAASGALNTEAFF.

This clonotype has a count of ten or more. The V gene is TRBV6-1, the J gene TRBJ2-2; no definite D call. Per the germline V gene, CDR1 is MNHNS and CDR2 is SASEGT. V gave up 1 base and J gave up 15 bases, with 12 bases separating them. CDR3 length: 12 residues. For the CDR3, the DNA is TGTGCCAGCAGTGAAGATTCCCAGGTGGTGTTTTTT. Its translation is CASSEDSQVVFF.

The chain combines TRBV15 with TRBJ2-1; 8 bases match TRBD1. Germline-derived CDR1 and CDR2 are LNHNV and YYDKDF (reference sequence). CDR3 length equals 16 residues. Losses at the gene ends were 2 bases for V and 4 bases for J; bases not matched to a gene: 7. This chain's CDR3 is CATSRPTGTGYNEQFF. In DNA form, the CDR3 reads TGTGCCACCAGCAGACCAACCGGGACAGGTTACAATGAGCAGTTCTTC.

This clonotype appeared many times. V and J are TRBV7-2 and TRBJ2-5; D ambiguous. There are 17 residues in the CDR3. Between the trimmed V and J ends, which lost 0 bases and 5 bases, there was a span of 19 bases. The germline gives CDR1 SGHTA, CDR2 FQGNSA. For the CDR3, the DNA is TGTGCCAGCAGCTTAGCGCGAGGCAGTGGAATCGGGGAGACCCAGTACTTC. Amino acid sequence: CASSLARGSGIGETQYF.

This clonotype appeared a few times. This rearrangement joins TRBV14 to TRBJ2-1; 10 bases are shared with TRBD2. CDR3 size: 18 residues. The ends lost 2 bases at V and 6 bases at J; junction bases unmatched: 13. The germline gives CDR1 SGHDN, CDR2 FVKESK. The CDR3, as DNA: TGTGCCAGCAGCCAATTCAAAGGTGGCCTAGCGGGGGCCAATGAGCAGTTCTTC. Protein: CASSQFKGGLAGANEQFF. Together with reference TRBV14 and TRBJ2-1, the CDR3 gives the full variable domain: EAGVTQFPSHSVIEKGQTVTLRCDPISGHDNLYWYRRVMGKEIKFLLHFVKESKQDESGMPNNRFLAERTGGTYSTLKVQPAELEDSGVYFCASSQFKGGLAGANEQFFGPGTRLTVL.

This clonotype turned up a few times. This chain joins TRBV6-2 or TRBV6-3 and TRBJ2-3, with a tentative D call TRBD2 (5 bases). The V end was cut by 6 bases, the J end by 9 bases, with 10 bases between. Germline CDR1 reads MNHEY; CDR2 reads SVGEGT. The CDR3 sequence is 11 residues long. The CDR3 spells CASSSPGTQYF. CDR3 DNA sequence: TGTGCCAGCAGCTCACCGGGGACGCAGTATTTT.

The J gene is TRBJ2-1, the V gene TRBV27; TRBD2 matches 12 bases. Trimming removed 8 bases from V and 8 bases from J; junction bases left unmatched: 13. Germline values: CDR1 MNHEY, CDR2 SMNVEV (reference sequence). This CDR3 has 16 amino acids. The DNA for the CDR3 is TGTGCCAGCCAGCAGACTAGCGGGGGATTCTGGGATGAGCAGTTCTTC. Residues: CASQQTSGGFWDEQFF.